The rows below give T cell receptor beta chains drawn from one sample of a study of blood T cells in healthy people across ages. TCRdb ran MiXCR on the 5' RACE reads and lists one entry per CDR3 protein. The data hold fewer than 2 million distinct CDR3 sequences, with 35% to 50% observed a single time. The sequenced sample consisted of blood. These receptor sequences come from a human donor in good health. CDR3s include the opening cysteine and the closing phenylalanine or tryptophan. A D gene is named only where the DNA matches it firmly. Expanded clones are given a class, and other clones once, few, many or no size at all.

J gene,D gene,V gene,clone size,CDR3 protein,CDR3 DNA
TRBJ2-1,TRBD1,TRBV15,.,CATSRPTGTVYNEQFF,TGTGCCACCAGCAGGCCAACCGGGACAGTCTACAATGAGCAGTTCTTC
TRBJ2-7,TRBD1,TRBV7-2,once,CASSSPLNRGSLTARYEQYF,TGTGCCAGCAGCTCGCCACTTAACAGGGGGAGTTTGACCGCGCGCTACGAGCAGTACTTC
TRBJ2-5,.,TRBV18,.,CASSPRRRGQETQYF,TGTGCCAGCTCCCCTCGGCGGCGGGGCCAAGAGACCCAGTACTTC
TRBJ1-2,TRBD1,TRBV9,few,CASSARTGTGLYGYTF,TGTGCCAGCAGCGCACGGACCGGGACAGGGTTATATGGCTACACCTTC
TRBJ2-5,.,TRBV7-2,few,CASSLVAGEGETQYF,TGTGCCAGCAGCTTAGTGGCGGGCGAGGGGGAGACCCAGTACTTC
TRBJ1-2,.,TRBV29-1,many,CSVEARGYGYTF,TGCAGCGTTGAAGCCAGGGGCTATGGCTACACCTTC
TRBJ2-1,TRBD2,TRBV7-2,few,CASSWVAGGEDEQFF,TGTGCCAGCAGCTGGGTGGCCGGGGGGGAGGATGAGCAGTTCTTC
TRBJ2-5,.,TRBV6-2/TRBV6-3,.,CASSPGDNGEQYF,TGTGCCAGCAGTCCCGGGGACAACGGGGAGCAGTACTTC
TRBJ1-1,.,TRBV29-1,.,CSVEVMQTIAFF,TGCAGCGTTGAGGTAATGCAGACGATAGCTTTCTTT
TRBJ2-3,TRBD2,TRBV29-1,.,CSVEPGLVDTQYF,TGCAGCGTTGAGCCGGGACTAGTGGATACGCAGTATTTT
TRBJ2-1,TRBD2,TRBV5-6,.,CASSFLASGVGNEQFF,TGTGCCAGCAGCTTCCTAGCTAGCGGGGTAGGTAATGAGCAGTTCTTC
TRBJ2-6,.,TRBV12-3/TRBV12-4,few,CASSSPRPSGANVLTF,TGTGCCAGCAGTTCGCCTCGACCCTCTGGGGCCAACGTCCTGACTTTC
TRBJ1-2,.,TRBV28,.,CASSRTGPYGYTF,TGTGCCAGCAGCCGGACGGGGCCCTATGGCTACACCTTC
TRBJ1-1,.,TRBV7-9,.,CASSSRATNTEAFF,TGTGCCAGCAGCTCCCGGGCCACGAACACTGAAGCTTTCTTT
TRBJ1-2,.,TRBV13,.,CASSLGLGTGGYTF,TGTGCCAGCAGCTTAGGCCTGGGGACGGGGGGCTACACCTTC
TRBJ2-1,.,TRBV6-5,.,CASSSALEQFF,TGTGCCAGCAGTAGCGCCCTTGAGCAGTTCTTC
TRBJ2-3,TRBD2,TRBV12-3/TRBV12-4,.,CASRLAGGGDTQYF,TGTGCCAGCAGATTAGCGGGGGGAGGAGATACGCAGTATTTT
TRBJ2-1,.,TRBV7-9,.,CASSFSRALNEQFF,TGTGCCAGCAGCTTTAGTAGGGCGCTCAATGAGCAGTTCTTC
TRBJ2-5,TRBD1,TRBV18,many,CASSPRDRGETQYF,TGTGCCAGCTCACCCCGGGACAGGGGGGAGACCCAGTACTTC
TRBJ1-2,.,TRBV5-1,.,CASSSGTADYGYTF,TGCGCCAGCAGCTCCGGGACGGCGGACTATGGCTACACCTTC
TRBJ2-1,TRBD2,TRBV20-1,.,CSARVAGGDEQFF,TGCAGTGCTAGAGTAGCGGGGGGCGATGAGCAGTTCTTC
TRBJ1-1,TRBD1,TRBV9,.,CASSEGLRTGAAEAFF,TGTGCCAGCAGCGAGGGGCTACGGACAGGGGCGGCCGAGGCTTTCTTT
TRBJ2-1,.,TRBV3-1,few,CASSQWYPIIYNEQFF,TGTGCCAGCAGCCAATGGTACCCCATTATCTACAATGAGCAGTTCTTC
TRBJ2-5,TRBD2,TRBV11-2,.,CASSPRPVSGGGQETQYF,TGTGCCAGCAGCCCACGACCCGTGAGCGGGGGAGGACAAGAGACCCAGTACTTC
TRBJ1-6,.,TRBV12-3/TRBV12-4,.,CASSPDSVSYNSPLHF,TGTGCCAGCAGTCCCGACAGCGTCTCCTATAATTCACCCCTCCACTTT
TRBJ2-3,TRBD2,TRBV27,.,CASSPLTSGGADTQYF,TGTGCCAGCAGTCCCCTGACTAGCGGGGGCGCAGATACGCAGTATTTT
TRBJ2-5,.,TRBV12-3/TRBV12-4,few,CASSRTTPQETQYF,TGTGCCAGCAGTCGGACTACTCCACAAGAGACCCAGTACTTC
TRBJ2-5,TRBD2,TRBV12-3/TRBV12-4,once,CASRSPSGGWETQYF,TGTGCCAGCAGGTCACCTAGCGGGGGGTGGGAGACCCAGTACTTC
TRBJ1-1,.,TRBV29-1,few,CSVSPGGNTEAFF,TGCAGCGTTTCCCCAGGAGGAAACACTGAAGCTTTCTTT
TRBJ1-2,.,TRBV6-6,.,CASSPDVRGGYTF,TGTGCCAGCAGTCCGGACGTCCGAGGGGGCTACACCTTC
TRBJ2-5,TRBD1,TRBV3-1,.,CASSHLGQNLQETQYF,TGTGCCAGCAGCCACCTGGGACAGAACCTCCAAGAGACCCAGTACTTC
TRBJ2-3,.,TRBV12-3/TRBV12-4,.,CAVLKGGADTQYF,TGTGCCGTCCTGAAGGGGGGCGCAGATACGCAGTATTTT
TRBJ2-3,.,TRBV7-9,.,CASSLPERGPGITDTQYF,TGTGCCAGCAGCCTCCCCGAACGGGGGCCCGGTATAACAGATACGCAGTATTTT
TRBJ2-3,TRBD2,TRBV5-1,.,CASSPQGLAVLLMDTQYF,TGCGCCAGCAGCCCCCAGGGACTAGCGGTCCTCCTAATGGATACGCAGTATTTT
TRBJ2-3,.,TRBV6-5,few,CASSSGEAMETQYF,TGTGCCAGCAGCTCCGGTGAGGCGATGGAAACGCAGTATTTT
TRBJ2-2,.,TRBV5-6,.,CASSRDTFTGELFF,TGTGCCAGCAGCAGAGACACATTCACCGGGGAGCTGTTTTTT
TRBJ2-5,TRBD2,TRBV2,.,CASSADAGGPKTQYF,TGTGCCAGCAGTGCCGACGCGGGGGGGCCAAAGACCCAGTACTTC